This T cell receptor beta chain was observed in a study of cytomegalovirus exposure and HLA in healthy donors. Across the study: The early release's HLA-typed donors yielded some 85 million unique TCRs.

Whole-study results and caveats: In a later analysis, donors in an Asian-associated ancestry cluster reportedly had fewer N-insertions in productive TCRs than the cohort mean.

The study ran its PCR with 60 Vbeta and 13 Jbeta primers. The protocol was immunoSEQ multiplex PCR, while the TCRdb copy is restricted to in-frame clones and leaves out a portion. The sample comprises under 170,000 clones, 75% to 85% of which are singletons, and around 6.3% rests with the top ten. In regard to this clone: The antigen remains undetermined.

V lost 5 bases, J lost 7 bases, and 14 bases stayed unmatched. Germline CDR1 is SGHNT and CDR2 is YENEEA. The CDR3 totals 18 residues. The sequenced material came from PBMCs. This receptor was taken from a man in his fifties in good health and CMV-seropositive. The rearrangement links TRBV11-3 to TRBJ2-1; 13 nucleotides match TRBD2. Here the CDR3 reads CASSPRGTSGRARNEQFF. CDR3 nucleotide sequence: TGTGCCAGCAGCCCACGGGGTACTAGCGGGAGGGCCAGGAATGAGCAGTTCTTC. The full variable domain, its missing parts supplied by reference TRBV11-3 and TRBJ2-1, is EAGVVQSPRYKIIEKKQPVAFWCNPISGHNTLYWYLQNLGQGPELLIRYENEEAVDDSQLPKDRFSAERLKGVDSTLKIQPAELGDSAVYLCASSPRGTSGRARNEQFFGPGTRLTVL.